This TCR beta chain comes out of a study of beta chain features in type 1 diabetes. This clone was seen only a few times. Every isolated RNA sample was fully reverse transcribed, so sequencing captured expressed TCRB transcripts. Produced via immunoSEQ multiplex PCR; TCRdb's table is partial and in-frame only. The table lists 300,000 or so clones, 6.5% to 10% of them singletons, with less than 0.45% in the top ten. After removal of 7 bases from V and 1 base from J, the junction contained 4 bases not matched to a gene. Germline values: CDR1 SNHLY, CDR2 FYNNEI. The CDR3 is 15 amino acids. The chain is built from TRBV2 and TRBJ1-5; 10 nucleotides match TRBD1. This receptor was obtained from a woman younger than 35 in good health. Sequencing used central memory CD4+ T cells from blood. The CDR3 DNA follows: TGTGCCAGCAAGGGACAGGGGAACAGCAATCAGCCCCAGCATTTT. Translation gives CASKGQGNSNQPQHF. Together with reference TRBV2 and TRBJ1-5, the CDR3 gives the full variable domain: EPEVTQTPSHQVTQMGQEVILRCVPISNHLYFYWYRQILGQKVEFLVSFYNNEISEKSEIFDDQFSVERPDGSNFTLKIRSTKLEDSAMYFCASKGQGNSNQPQHFGDGTRLSIL.